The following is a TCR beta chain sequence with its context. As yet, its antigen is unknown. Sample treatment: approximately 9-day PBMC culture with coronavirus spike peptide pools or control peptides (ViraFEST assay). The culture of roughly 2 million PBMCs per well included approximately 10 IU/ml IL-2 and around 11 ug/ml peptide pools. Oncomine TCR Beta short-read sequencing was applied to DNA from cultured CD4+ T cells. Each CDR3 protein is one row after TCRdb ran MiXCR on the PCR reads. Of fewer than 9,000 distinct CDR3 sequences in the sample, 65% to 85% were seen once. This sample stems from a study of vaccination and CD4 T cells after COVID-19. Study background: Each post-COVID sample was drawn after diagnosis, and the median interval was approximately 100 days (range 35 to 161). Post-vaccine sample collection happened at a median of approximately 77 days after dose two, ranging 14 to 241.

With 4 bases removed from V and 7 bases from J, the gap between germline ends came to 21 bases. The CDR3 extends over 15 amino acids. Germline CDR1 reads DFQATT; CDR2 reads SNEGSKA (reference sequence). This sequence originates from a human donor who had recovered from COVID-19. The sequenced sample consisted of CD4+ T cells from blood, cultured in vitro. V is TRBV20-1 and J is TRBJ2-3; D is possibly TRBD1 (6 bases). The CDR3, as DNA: TGCAGTGCTAAGATACCCGGGACACCGACGAATACGCAGTATTTT. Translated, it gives CSAKIPGTPTNTQYF.